The entry below describes one TCR beta chain. The antigen is undetermined. The CDR3 consists of 12 residues. V was pared by 2 bases and J by 13 bases, with 12 bases between. The germline V gene has CDR1 MNHEY and CDR2 SMNVEV (reference sequence). Combining a sample-barcoded 5' primer with a J-beta primer mix, a second PCR ran for about 6 to 12 cycles. TCRdb recomputed calls from the 5' RACE reads with MiXCR, one row per CDR3 protein. The sample includes 780,000 or so distinct CDR3 sequences, 56% of them seen just once. The entry originates in a study of blood T cells in healthy people across ages. The study's findings and limits: A greater number of naive CD4+ cells and higher diversity distinguished long-lived donors from aged donors. TCR beta diversity tracked closely with naive T cell percentage.

Per sample, a minimum of 7 million PBMCs were isolated. A minimum of 6 micrograms of total RNA was extracted per sample. Sequences were obtained from blood. This TCR derives from a man aged 35-49 years in good health. The chain recombines TRBV27 with TRBJ2-1; D gene unclear. The CDR3, as DNA: TGTGCCAGCAGTTTACAAGGAGAGACCCAGTTCTTC. The encoded protein is CASSLQGETQFF.